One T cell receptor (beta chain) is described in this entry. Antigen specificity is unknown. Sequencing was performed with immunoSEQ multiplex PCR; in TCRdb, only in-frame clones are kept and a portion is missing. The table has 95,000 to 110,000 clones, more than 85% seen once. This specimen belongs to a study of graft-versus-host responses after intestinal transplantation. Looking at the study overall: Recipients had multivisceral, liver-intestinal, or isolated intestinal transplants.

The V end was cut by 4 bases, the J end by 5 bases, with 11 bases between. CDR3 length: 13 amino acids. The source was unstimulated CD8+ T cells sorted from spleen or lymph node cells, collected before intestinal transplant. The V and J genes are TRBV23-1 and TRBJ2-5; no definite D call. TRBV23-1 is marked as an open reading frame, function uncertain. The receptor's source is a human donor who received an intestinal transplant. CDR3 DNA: TGCGCCAGCAGTCCAACCACTGGTGAGACCCAGTACTTC. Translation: CASSPTTGETQYF.